This T cell receptor (beta chain) stems from a study of vaccination and CD4 T cells after COVID-19. This CDR3 is 15 amino acids long. V trimming: 0 bases; J trimming: 3 bases; junction bases outside the gene matches: 5. CDR1 DFQATT and CDR2 SNEGSKA come from the germline V gene (reference sequence). Whole-study results and caveats: This study had few convalescent patients and no early post-infection samples. From around 20 to 38, the median of SARS-CoV-2-reactive clonotypes rose without reaching significance.

This clonotype counts as medium-sized (0.01 to 0.1%). What it recognizes is unknown. With the Oncomine TCR Beta short-read assay, DNA from cultured CD4+ T cells was sequenced. TCRdb re-called the PCR reads through MiXCR, storing one row per CDR3 protein. The repertoire includes 10,000 or so distinct CDR3 sequences, roughly 28% of them detected once, and 15% sits in the top ten. Stated treatment: roughly 10-day PBMC culture with coronavirus spike peptide pools or control peptides (ViraFEST assay). Convalescent patients tested SARS-CoV-2 PCR positive from March to December 2020, before Alpha, Beta and Delta emerged.

The TCR was taken from a human donor who had recovered from COVID-19. The input for sequencing was CD4+ T cells from blood, cultured in vitro, taken after SARS-CoV-2 vaccination. V gene TRBV20-1 combines with J gene TRBJ2-5, with 9 positions matching TRBD2. The CDR3 loop is CSARDLRLAEETQYF. The CDR3 DNA reads as TGCAGTGCTAGAGACCTCAGACTAGCGGAAGAGACCCAGTACTTC.